What follows are 17 T cell receptor beta chains derived from one specimen sequenced in a study of CD8 T cells in Susac syndrome (dated by TCRdb to about 2019). Libraries were built with the immunoSEQ multiplex PCR assay. RNA was extracted with the RNeasy kit and about 0.5 to 1 ug was reverse transcribed using random hexamers. TCRdb trimmed the raw reads at Q25, called clones with MiXCR and kept productive beta chains. Every entry covers one CDR3 protein and lists the most common genes and DNA from its rows. This sample holds some 150,000 distinct CDR3 sequences; 95% were observed only once. The ten largest clones take up 0.15% to 0.2% of the sample. Sequencing was done on a sample of CD4+ T cells from PBMCs. These TCRs come from a human donor with Susac syndrome.

The CDR3 nucleotides read TGTGCCAGCAGTTTAGGTAGCGGGGGGATCAGTGAGCAGTTCTTC. Encoded protein: CASSLGSGGISEQFF. This chain joins TRBV12-3 or TRBV12-4 and TRBJ2-1, with 10 bases aligning to TRBD2. With 1 base clipped from V and 9 bases from J, the junction kept 6 bases outside the gene matches. The CDR3 contains 15 residues.

V and J are TRBV29-1 and TRBJ2-3, with a weak D call TRBD1 (5 bases). Germline V gives CDR1 SQVTM, CDR2 ANQGSEA. Trimming left V 5 bases short and J 10 bases short, with 19 bases between. This CDR3 is 13 amino acids long. The DNA for the CDR3 is TGCAGCGTTTCCCCGGCTGTAGGGGTGGCGCAGTATTTT. Its protein product is CSVSPAVGVAQYF.

This clonotype was detected only once. The gene calls are TRBV7-3 and TRBJ2-2, with D unclear. The germline V gene has CDR1 SGHTA and CDR2 FQGTGA. The CDR3 has 13 residues. Trimming left V 3 bases short and J 1 base short, with 3 bases between. The CDR3, as DNA: TGTGCCAGCAGCTTTGTGAACACCGGGGAGCTGTTTTTT. Translation: CASSFVNTGELFF.

The rearrangement links TRBV30 to TRBJ1-1; TRBD1 is a possible D gene (5 bases). Trimming cost V 4 bases and J 0 bases, with 18 bases left between them. CDR1 and CDR2 (germline): GTSNPN, SVGIG (reference sequence). The CDR3 extends over 16 amino acids. In DNA form, the CDR3 reads TGTGCCTGGATGCAGGGACCGAACATTTTGAACACTGAAGCTTTCTTT. This encodes CAWMQGPNILNTEAFF.

About this clonotype: Relative to the germline gene, one junction end is altered; a read error may explain this. The chain uses TRBV7-3 and TRBJ1-1; tentatively, D is TRBD1 (6 bases). The germline V gene encodes CDR1 SGHTA and CDR2 FQGTGA. CDR3 size: 13 residues. In DNA, the CDR3 is TGTGCCAGTAGCTCGACAGGGAACACTGAAGCTTTCTTT. Translated: CASSSTGNTEAFF.

This chain connects TRBV6-6 to TRBJ2-7; 9 bases align to TRBD1. V lost 6 bases, J lost 7 bases, and 10 bases stayed unmatched. Germline assignment: CDR1 MNHNY and CDR2 SVGAGI (reference sequence). This CDR3 comprises 14 residues. The CDR3: CASRNRGRSWEQYF. CDR3 DNA sequence: TGTGCCAGCAGAAACAGGGGGCGGTCGTGGGAGCAGTACTTC.

V usage is TRBV18 and J usage is TRBJ2-7; a weak D match, TRBD1 (6 bases). This CDR3 spans 12 amino acids. Trimming left V 2 bases short and J 5 bases short, with 7 bases between. Germline lookup yields CDR1 KGHSH and CDR2 LQKENI. DNA of the CDR3: TGTGCCAGCTCACCAAACAGGGACGAGCAGTACTTC. This translates into CASSPNRDEQYF.

V and J are TRBV5-4 and TRBJ2-5; D is possibly TRBD1 (6 bases). The CDR3 consists of 14 residues. The V end was cut by 7 bases, the J end by 1 base, with 14 bases between. Germline CDR1 and CDR2: SGHNT and YYREEE (reference sequence). The chain's CDR3 is CASAPGQLQETQYF. DNA for the CDR3: TGTGCCAGCGCCCCAGGACAGCTCCAAGAGACCCAGTACTTC.

This chain connects TRBV13 to TRBJ2-7; the D gene is possibly TRBD2 (6 bases). The germline gives CDR1 PRHDT, CDR2 FYEKMQ (reference sequence). Trimming took off 5 bases at V and 3 bases at J, with 14 bases between the two ends. This CDR3 has 14 amino acids. CDR3 nucleotide sequence: TGTGCCAGCAGCCCCTGGGGGGATCTCTACGAGCAGTACTTC. Residues: CASSPWGDLYEQYF.

This chain connects TRBV2 to TRBJ2-7, with D maybe TRBD1 (6 bases). The germline V gene encodes CDR1 SNHLY and CDR2 FYNNEI. This CDR3 comprises 12 residues. The V end was cut by 5 bases, the J end by 5 bases, with 10 bases between. For the CDR3, the DNA is TGTGCCAGCAGTCAGAACAGGGACGAGCAGTACTTC. It specifies CASSQNRDEQYF. Full variable domain (missing parts from reference TRBV2 and TRBJ2-7): EPEVTQTPSHQVTQMGQEVILRCVPISNHLYFYWYRQILGQKVEFLVSFYNNEISEKSEIFDDQFSVERPDGSNFTLKIRSTKLEDSAMYFCASSQNRDEQYFGPGTRLTVT.

The chain uses TRBV28 and TRBJ1-5, with 7 positions matching TRBD1. V lost 7 bases to trimming and J lost 7 bases; unmatched junction nucleotides: 16. The germline V gene encodes CDR1 MDHEN and CDR2 SYDVKM. CDR3 length: 16 amino acids. The CDR3 region has the DNA TGTGCCAGCATCCTGGGGACAGCGGCTAAGTACCAGCCCCAGCATTTT. Protein sequence: CASILGTAAKYQPQHF.

V gene TRBV3-1 combines with J gene TRBJ2-7; tentative D call: TRBD1 (6 bases). Germline CDR1 is LGHDT and CDR2 is YNNKEL (reference sequence). The CDR3 spans 14 residues. The V end was cut by 4 bases, the J end by 3 bases, with 13 bases between. The CDR3 region has the DNA TGTGCCAGCAGCCTCCAGGGGTTGCGCTACGAGCAGTACTTC. Encoded protein: CASSLQGLRYEQYF.

The chain links TRBV7-6 to TRBJ2-5; 7 positions agree with TRBD1. The CDR3 has 14 amino acids. After removal of 5 bases from V and 5 bases from J, the junction contained 8 bases not matched to a gene. CDR1 and CDR2 from the germline V gene are SGHVS and FNYEAQ. CDR3 nucleotides: TGTGCCAGCAGCGCCGGACAGGAAGCCGAGACCCAGTACTTC. Translated: CASSAGQEAETQYF.

The rearrangement links TRBV7-2 to TRBJ2-1; 7 nucleotides agree with TRBD2. CDR3 size: 18 residues. The germline CDR1 and CDR2 sequences are SGHTA and FQGNSA. Trimming cost V 4 bases and J 0 bases; bases outside gene matches: 12. The DNA for the CDR3 is TGTGCCAGCAGCTCCCGCCTCGGGAGGTTAAGCTCCTACAATGAGCAGTTCTTC. Its translation is CASSSRLGRLSSYNEQFF.

The V gene is TRBV25-1, the J gene TRBJ2-1; TRBD1 matches at 9 bases. Trimming at V came to 4 bases and at J to 6 bases, leaving 10 bases not matched to a gene. This CDR3 is built from 16 residues. Germline V gene data show CDR1 as MGHDK and CDR2 as SYGVNS. DNA for the CDR3: TGTGCCAGCAGTGGGGACGGGACAGGGATGGGCAATGAGCAGTTCTTC. Translating gives CASSGDGTGMGNEQFF. The full variable domain, completed using reference TRBV25-1 and TRBJ2-1, is EADIYQTPRYLVIGTGKKITLECSQTMGHDKMYWYQQDPGMELHLIHYSYGVNSTEKGDLSSESTVSRIRTEHFPLTLESARPSHTSQYLCASSGDGTGMGNEQFFGPGTRLTVL.

The chain joins TRBV12-3 or TRBV12-4 to TRBJ2-7, with a possible D match to TRBD1 (5 bases). Trimming took 1 base from V and 0 from J, leaving 10 bases between them. CDR3 length equals 15 residues. The CDR3 DNA reads as TGTGCCAGCAGTTTAGTAGGGGCGTCCTCCTACGAGCAGTACTTC. It codes for CASSLVGASSYEQYF.

The V and J genes are TRBV27 and TRBJ2-3; 7 bases are shared with TRBD1. The V gene's germline CDR1 is MNHEY and CDR2 SMNVEV (reference sequence). The CDR3 length is 16 residues. V shed 6 bases and J 5 bases; nucleotides not matched to a gene: 14. DNA for the CDR3: TGTGCCAGCAGAGGGACAGCATCTCTCAACTTAGATACGCAGTATTTT. Protein product: CASRGTASLNLDTQYF.